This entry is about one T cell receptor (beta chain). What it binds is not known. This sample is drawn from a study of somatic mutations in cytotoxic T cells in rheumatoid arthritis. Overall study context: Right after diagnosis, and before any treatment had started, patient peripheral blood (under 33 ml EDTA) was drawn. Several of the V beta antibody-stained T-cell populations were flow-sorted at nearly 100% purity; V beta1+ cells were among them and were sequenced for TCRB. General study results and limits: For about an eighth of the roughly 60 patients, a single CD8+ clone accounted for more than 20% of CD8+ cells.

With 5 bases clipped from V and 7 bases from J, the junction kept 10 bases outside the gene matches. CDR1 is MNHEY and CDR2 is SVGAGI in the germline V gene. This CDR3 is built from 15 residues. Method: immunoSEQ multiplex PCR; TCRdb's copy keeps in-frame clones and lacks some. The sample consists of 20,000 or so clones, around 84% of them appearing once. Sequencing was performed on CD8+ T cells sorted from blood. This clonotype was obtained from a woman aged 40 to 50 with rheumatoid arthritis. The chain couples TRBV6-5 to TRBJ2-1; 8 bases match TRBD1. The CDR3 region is CASSAQGALRNEQFF. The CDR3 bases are TGTGCCAGCAGTGCGCAGGGGGCTCTGAGGAATGAGCAGTTCTTC.